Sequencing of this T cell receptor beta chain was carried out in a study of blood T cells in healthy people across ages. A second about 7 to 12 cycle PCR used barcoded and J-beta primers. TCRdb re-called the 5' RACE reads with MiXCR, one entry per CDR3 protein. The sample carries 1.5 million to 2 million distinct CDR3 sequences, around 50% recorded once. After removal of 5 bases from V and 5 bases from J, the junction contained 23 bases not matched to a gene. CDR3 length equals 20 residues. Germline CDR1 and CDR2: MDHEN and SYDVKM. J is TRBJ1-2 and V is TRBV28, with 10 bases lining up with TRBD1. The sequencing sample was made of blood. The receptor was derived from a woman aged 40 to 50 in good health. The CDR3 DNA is TGTGCCAGCAGTCCCACTCTTCTCCGGGACAGGGGACTCGGTCGGTATGGCTACACCTTC. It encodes CASSPTLLRDRGLGRYGYTF.